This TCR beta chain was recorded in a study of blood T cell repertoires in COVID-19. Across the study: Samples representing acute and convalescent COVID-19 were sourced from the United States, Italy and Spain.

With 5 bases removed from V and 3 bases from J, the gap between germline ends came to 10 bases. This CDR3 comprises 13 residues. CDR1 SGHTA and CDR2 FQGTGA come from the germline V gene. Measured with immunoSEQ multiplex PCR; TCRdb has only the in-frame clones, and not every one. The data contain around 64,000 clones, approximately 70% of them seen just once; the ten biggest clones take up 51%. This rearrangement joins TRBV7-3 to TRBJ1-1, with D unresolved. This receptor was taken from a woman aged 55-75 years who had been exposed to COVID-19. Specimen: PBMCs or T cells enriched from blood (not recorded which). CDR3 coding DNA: TGTGCCAGCAGCCCCACTTCGGACACTGAAGCTTTCTTT. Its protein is CASSPTSDTEAFF.